This T cell receptor beta chain comes out of a study of blood T cell repertoires in COVID-19. Cohorts were assigned according to the clinical history that participants reported. Before being deemed recovered, Cohort 3 donors had two negative PCRs, clearance, or symptom resolution. Original methodology: Estimation of nucleated cell counts was performed using reference gene primer amplification. The data were produced by immunoSEQ multiplex PCR, yet TCRdb's version contains in-frame clones alone and is incomplete. V, J and clone size reflect that table, while D and trimming were determined from the DNA. Of a few hundred thousand clones in the sample, 75% to 90% were seen once. Trimming took 2 bases from V and 5 from J, leaving 15 bases between them. The CDR3 runs 15 residues. CDR1 MNHEY and CDR2 SMNVEV come from the germline V gene (reference sequence).

Specimen: PBMCs or T cells enriched from blood (not recorded which). The origin of this receptor is a woman between 55 and 75 years old who had recovered from COVID-19. The chain recombines TRBV27 with TRBJ2-5; D uncertain. The chain's CDR3 is CASSLGPSPGETQYF. For the CDR3, the DNA is TGTGCCAGCAGTTTAGGCCCCTCCCCCGGGGAGACCCAGTACTTC.